This TCR beta chain was sequenced in a study of PD-1 blockade in classical Hodgkin lymphoma. Study-wide background: Nivolumab dosing for patients was 3 mg/kg, administered intravenously every 2 weeks.

In the case of this clone: Antigen: not known.

Data came from immunoSEQ multiplex PCR; TCRdb stores just in-frame clones and leaves some out. The sample lists about 43,000 clones, around 72% seen once, with about 3% in the top ten. General study results and limits: According to reports, newly diagnosed patients had lower baseline TCR diversity than healthy donors, and relapsed/refractory patients had lower baseline TCR diversity still.

All patients relapsed after autologous stem cell transplantation, and brentuximab vedotin exposure varied. This clonotype was obtained from a human donor with classical Hodgkin lymphoma. Sample: peripheral blood mononuclear cells (PBMCs), taken before the second cycle of nivolumab.

CDR3 in DNA: TGTGCCAGTAAGGGGCTCGGAGCTTTCTTT. Protein product: CASKGLGAFF. The chain employs TRBV19 and TRBJ1-1; D perhaps matches TRBD1 (5 bases). CDR1 is LNHDA, CDR2 SQIVND, per germline (reference sequence). The CDR3 has 10 residues. V lost 7 bases, J lost 10 bases, and 10 bases lay in between.